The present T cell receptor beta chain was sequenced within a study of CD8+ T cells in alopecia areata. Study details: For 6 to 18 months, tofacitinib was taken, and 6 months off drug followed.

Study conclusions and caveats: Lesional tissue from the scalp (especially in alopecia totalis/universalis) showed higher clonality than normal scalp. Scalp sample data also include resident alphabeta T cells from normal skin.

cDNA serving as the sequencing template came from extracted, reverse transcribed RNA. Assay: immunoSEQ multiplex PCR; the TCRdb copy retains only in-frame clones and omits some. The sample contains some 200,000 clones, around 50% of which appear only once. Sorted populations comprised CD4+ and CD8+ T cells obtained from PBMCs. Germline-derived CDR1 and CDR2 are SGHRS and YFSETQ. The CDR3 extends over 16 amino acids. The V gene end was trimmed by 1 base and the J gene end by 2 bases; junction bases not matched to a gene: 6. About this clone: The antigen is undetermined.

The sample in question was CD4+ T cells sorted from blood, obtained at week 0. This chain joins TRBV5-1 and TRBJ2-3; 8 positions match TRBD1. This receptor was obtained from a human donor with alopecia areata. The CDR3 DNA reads TGCGCCAGCAGCTTGTTGCAGGGGGCCATCACAGATACGCAGTATTTT. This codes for CASSLLQGAITDTQYF.